This T cell receptor beta chain was observed in a study of cytomegalovirus exposure and HLA in healthy donors. About the research overall: A later analysis reported the same platform for the roughly 120 validation repertoires and the roughly 700 first-cohort repertoires. Notes on the study in general: The classifier was said to identify cytomegalovirus status with high specificity and sensitivity. The tendency of first-cohort TCR clusters to co-occur in the 90 to 150 validation repertoires emerged from a later analysis. Whilst most TCR sequences proved rare, a subset of public TCRs occurred across many donors.

Turning to this clone: Its antigen remains unidentified.

The trim removed 0 bases at V and 7 bases at J, leaving 6 bases unmatched. In germline, CDR1 is SGHDT, CDR2 YYEEEE. The length of the CDR3 is 15 residues. Method: immunoSEQ multiplex PCR; TCRdb's copy keeps in-frame clones and lacks some. The table shows some 230,000 clones, with 85% to 95% occurring only once. The source is a woman between 18 and 29 years old in good health and CMV-seronegative. Sequenced sample: PBMCs. The gene calls are TRBV5-6 and TRBJ2-1; 8 bases match TRBD1. DNA for the CDR3: TGTGCCAGCAGCTTGGAACAGGGGGAACTGAATGAGCAGTTCTTC. It translates to CASSLEQGELNEQFF.